This is a list of T cell receptor beta chains from one sample in a study of T-cell reconstitution after alpha-beta-depleted transplantation in children. TCRdb independently ran MiXCR on the PCR reads; one entry per CDR3 protein. The sample gives around 270,000 distinct CDR3 sequences, nearly 8% of which show up once; approximately 8.2% is in the top ten. The specimen was peripheral blood, collected 360 days after TCRalphabeta/CD19-depleted stem cell transplant. These receptor sequences come from a female patient aged 2 to 10 who had a stem cell transplant for Fanconi anemia, so the T cells may come from the graft donor. Both conserved end residues are part of each CDR3. A D gene is named only where the DNA matches it firmly. Rows give clone size only sometimes, using once, few, many, or a class for an expanded clone.

D: .; size: few; V: TRBV7-9; J: TRBJ1-4; CDR3: CASSLGDRGSIEKLFF; DNA: TGTGCCAGCAGCTTGGGCGACCGGGGCTCCATTGAAAAACTGTTTTTT
D: .; size: many; V: TRBV7-9; J: TRBJ2-5; CDR3: CASSLSGVLLETQYF; DNA: TGTGCCAGCAGCCTATCGGGGGTTCTACTAGAGACCCAGTACTTC
D: TRBD1; size: .; V: TRBV4-3; J: TRBJ1-2; CDR3: CASSQIQGARGYTF; DNA: TGCGCCAGCAGCCAAATACAGGGGGCGAGAGGCTACACCTTC
D: .; size: many; V: TRBV7-8; J: TRBJ1-5; CDR3: CASSLSVQGNQPQHF; DNA: TGTGCCAGCAGCTTATCCGTACAGGGAAACCAGCCCCAGCATTTT
D: .; size: few; V: TRBV18; J: TRBJ1-3; CDR3: CASSPPITAIGNTIYF; DNA: TGTGCCAGCTCACCACCCATTACAGCTATCGGAAACACCATATATTTT
D: .; size: many; V: TRBV9; J: TRBJ2-7; CDR3: CASSVGAESEQYF; DNA: TGTGCCAGCAGCGTAGGAGCAGAATCCGAGCAGTACTTC
D: .; size: .; V: TRBV29-1; J: TRBJ1-1; CDR3: CSTQGGAETEAFF; DNA: TGCAGCACCCAGGGTGGGGCAGAGACTGAAGCTTTCTTT
D: .; size: many; V: TRBV4-3; J: TRBJ2-5; CDR3: CASSQGPGQNQETQYF; DNA: TGCGCCAGCAGCCAAGGCCCCGGACAGAACCAAGAGACCCAGTACTTC
D: TRBD1; size: few; V: TRBV6-1; J: TRBJ2-1; CDR3: CASRRVPGQGYNEQFF; DNA: TGTGCCAGCAGGAGGGTACCGGGACAGGGCTACAATGAGCAGTTCTTC
D: .; size: many; V: TRBV7-2; J: TRBJ2-5; CDR3: CASSSMVQYVQTQYF; DNA: TGTGCCAGCAGCTCCATGGTACAGTACGTCCAGACCCAGTACTTC
D: .; size: many; V: TRBV10-3; J: TRBJ2-1; CDR3: CAISARELNEQFF; DNA: TGTGCCATCAGTGCACGGGAGCTCAATGAGCAGTTCTTC
D: TRBD1; size: few; V: TRBV6-5; J: TRBJ1-5; CDR3: CASSTLETEGQGHPTNQPQHF; DNA: TGTGCCAGCAGCACCTTGGAAACTGAGGGACAGGGACATCCTACCAATCAGCCCCAGCATTTT
D: .; size: many; V: TRBV20-1; J: TRBJ1-4; CDR3: CSAYPPATNEKLFF; DNA: TGCAGTGCATACCCCCCTGCAACTAATGAAAAACTGTTTTTT
D: TRBD2; size: many; V: TRBV7-2; J: TRBJ2-4; CDR3: CASSPTSRLAKNIQYF; DNA: TGTGCCAGCAGCCCGACTAGCAGACTAGCCAAAAACATTCAGTACTTC
D: TRBD1; size: many; V: TRBV7-6; J: TRBJ2-1; CDR3: CASSSTEQGSSYNEQFF; DNA: TGTGCCAGCAGCTCCACGGAACAGGGGAGCTCCTACAATGAGCAGTTCTTC
D: .; size: many; V: TRBV29-1; J: TRBJ2-5; CDR3: CSVEDVTRARSTQYF; DNA: TGCAGCGTTGAAGATGTGACTCGCGCTAGGTCTACCCAGTACTTC
D: TRBD1; size: many; V: TRBV4-2; J: TRBJ1-5; CDR3: CASSQVDRGGQPQHF; DNA: TGTGCCAGCAGCCAAGTGGACAGGGGGGGTCAGCCCCAGCATTTT
D: .; size: few; V: TRBV20-1; J: TRBJ2-7; CDR3: CSANGRSYEQYF; DNA: TGCAGTGCTAATGGGCGATCCTACGAGCAGTACTTC
D: .; size: .; V: TRBV20-1; J: TRBJ1-1; CDR3: CSARDLGGRYTEAFF; DNA: TGCAGTGCTAGAGATCTTGGCGGGCGTTACACTGAAGCTTTCTTT
D: .; size: many; V: TRBV28; J: TRBJ2-1; CDR3: CASTIGLLTSSYNEQFF; DNA: TGTGCCAGCACCATCGGACTACTTACGAGCTCCTACAATGAGCAGTTCTTC
D: .; size: few; V: TRBV7-3; J: TRBJ2-1; CDR3: CASRSAGGPYNEQFF; DNA: TGTGCCAGCAGGTCGGCCGGGGGCCCCTACAATGAGCAGTTCTTC
D: .; size: many; V: TRBV20-1; J: TRBJ1-1; CDR3: CSAIEAFF; DNA: TGCAGTGCAATTGAAGCTTTCTTT
D: TRBD2; size: few; V: TRBV7-6; J: TRBJ2-5; CDR3: CASSLGSGGAQETQYF; DNA: TGTGCCAGCAGCTTAGGTAGCGGGGGGGCCCAGGAGACCCAGTACTTC
D: .; size: few; V: TRBV7-3; J: TRBJ1-1; CDR3: CASSLMGGWNTEAFF; DNA: TGTGCCAGCAGCTTAATGGGGGGATGGAACACTGAAGCTTTCTTT
D: .; size: few; V: TRBV4-3; J: TRBJ1-1; CDR3: CASSHNTVIQGEAFF; DNA: TGCGCCAGCAGCCACAATACTGTAATCCAGGGGGAAGCTTTCTTT
D: .; size: many; V: TRBV4-3; J: TRBJ2-5; CDR3: CASSQDNKETQYF; DNA: TGCGCCAGCAGCCAAGATAATAAAGAGACCCAGTACTTC
D: TRBD1; size: many; V: TRBV6-5; J: TRBJ2-1; CDR3: CASSYLGDRGLEQFF; DNA: TGTGCCAGCAGTTACCTCGGAGACAGGGGCTTGGAGCAGTTCTTC
D: TRBD2; size: many; V: TRBV20-1; J: TRBJ2-3; CDR3: CSARTSGLAGPNTDTQYF; DNA: TGCAGTGCTAGAACATCGGGACTAGCGGGTCCCAACACAGATACGCAGTATTTT
D: .; size: many; V: TRBV29-1; J: TRBJ2-7; CDR3: CSVEEGTSSYEQYF; DNA: TGCAGCGTTGAAGAAGGGACATCTTCCTACGAGCAGTACTTC
D: .; size: .; V: TRBV12-3/TRBV12-4; J: TRBJ2-7; CDR3: CASSLRGVSEQYF; DNA: TGTGCCAGCAGTTTAAGGGGGGTCAGCGAGCAGTACTTC
D: .; size: few; V: TRBV11-2; J: TRBJ1-6; CDR3: CASSFRTSSYNSPLHF; DNA: TGTGCCAGCAGCTTCAGGACGAGCTCCTATAATTCACCCCTCCACTTT
D: TRBD2; size: .; V: TRBV11-2; J: TRBJ2-1; CDR3: CASSLVELAGDPYNEQFF; DNA: TGTGCCAGCAGCTTAGTGGAGCTAGCGGGGGACCCATACAATGAGCAGTTCTTC
D: .; size: few; V: TRBV7-2; J: TRBJ1-2; CDR3: CASSQGGGVLHGYTF; DNA: TGTGCCAGCAGCCAGGGAGGAGGTGTATTGCATGGCTACACCTTC
D: .; size: many; V: TRBV4-1; J: TRBJ2-7; CDR3: CASSQDWPYEQYF; DNA: TGCGCCAGCAGCCAAGATTGGCCGTACGAGCAGTACTTC
D: .; size: many; V: TRBV7-2; J: TRBJ1-2; CDR3: CASSPRIGGGYTF; DNA: TGTGCCAGCAGCCCGAGGATAGGCGGTGGCTACACCTTC
D: TRBD2; size: many; V: TRBV29-1; J: TRBJ2-2; CDR3: CSVDLRGVNTGELFF; DNA: TGCAGCGTTGATCTGCGGGGGGTAAACACCGGGGAGCTGTTTTTT
D: .; size: .; V: TRBV2; J: TRBJ2-5; CDR3: CASSVRINQETQYF; DNA: TGTGCCAGCAGTGTAAGAATAAACCAAGAGACCCAGTACTTC
D: .; size: .; V: TRBV7-2; J: TRBJ1-2; CDR3: CASSFREGGYTF; DNA: TGTGCCAGCAGCTTCAGGGAGGGGGGCTACACCTTC
D: TRBD1; size: .; V: TRBV7-6; J: TRBJ2-1; CDR3: CASSLVGTGGFNEQFF; DNA: TGTGCCAGCAGCTTAGTAGGGACAGGGGGCTTCAATGAGCAGTTCTTC
D: .; size: few; V: TRBV24-1; J: TRBJ2-2; CDR3: CATSDPTDWGGELFF; DNA: TGTGCCACCAGTGATCCCACTGACTGGGGCGGGGAGCTGTTTTTT
D: .; size: many; V: TRBV7-2; J: TRBJ1-1; CDR3: CASSLDRVNTEAFF; DNA: TGTGCCAGCAGCTTAGACAGGGTGAACACTGAAGCTTTCTTT
D: TRBD2; size: many; V: TRBV7-8; J: TRBJ2-1; CDR3: CASSLLTSDEQFF; DNA: TGTGCCAGCAGCTTACTAACTAGCGACGAGCAGTTCTTC
D: .; size: many; V: TRBV5-1; J: TRBJ2-5; CDR3: CASSRPSNQETQYF; DNA: TGCGCCAGCAGCCGCCCGAGCAACCAAGAGACCCAGTACTTC
D: TRBD1; size: many; V: TRBV6-2/TRBV6-3; J: TRBJ2-3; CDR3: CASSASGGLASDTQYF; DNA: TGTGCCAGCAGTGCGTCAGGGGGATTGGCTTCGGATACGCAGTATTTT
D: TRBD2; size: few; V: TRBV10-3; J: TRBJ2-2; CDR3: CAISLGGATTGELFF; DNA: TGTGCCATCAGTCTCGGGGGGGCCACCACCGGGGAGCTGTTTTTT
D: TRBD1; size: many; V: TRBV9; J: TRBJ2-7; CDR3: CASSPRTGGYEQYF; DNA: TGTGCCAGCAGCCCTCGGACAGGGGGCTACGAGCAGTACTTC
D: .; size: many; V: TRBV3-1; J: TRBJ2-3; CDR3: CASSASGTDTQYF; DNA: TGTGCCAGCTCGGCTAGCGGCACAGATACGCAGTATTTT
D: .; size: .; V: TRBV12-3/TRBV12-4; J: TRBJ1-2; CDR3: CASSPGGYYGYTF; DNA: TGTGCCAGCAGCCCTGGAGGATATTATGGCTACACCTTC
D: TRBD2; size: .; V: TRBV5-4; J: TRBJ2-7; CDR3: CASSPWTSGEQYF; DNA: TGTGCCAGCAGCCCATGGACTAGCGGGGAGCAGTACTTC
D: .; size: few; V: TRBV6-6; J: TRBJ1-5; CDR3: CAGSRGYQPQHF; DNA: TGTGCCGGAAGCCGAGGGTATCAGCCCCAGCATTTT
D: .; size: many; V: TRBV11-2; J: TRBJ2-2; CDR3: CASSSLLLTETGELFF; DNA: TGTGCCAGCAGCAGTTTACTTTTGACAGAGACCGGGGAGCTGTTTTTT
D: .; size: few; V: TRBV6-2/TRBV6-3; J: TRBJ2-1; CDR3: CASSQFGRGKNHGFF; DNA: TGTGCCAGCAGTCAATTCGGGAGAGGGAAGAACCACGGGTTCTTC
D: .; size: .; V: TRBV28; J: TRBJ1-5; CDR3: CASSFFRGAGSNQPQHF; DNA: TGTGCCAGCAGTTTTTTTCGGGGGGCAGGTAGCAATCAGCCCCAGCATTTT
D: .; size: few; V: TRBV18; J: TRBJ1-2; CDR3: CASSPTAQPNYGYTF; DNA: TGTGCCAGCTCACCCACCGCGCAACCAAACTATGGCTACACCTTC
D: .; size: .; V: TRBV20-1; J: TRBJ1-2; CDR3: CSAPDGGYTF; DNA: TGCAGTGCTCCAGACGGTGGCTACACCTTC
D: TRBD1; size: .; V: TRBV2; J: TRBJ1-5; CDR3: CASGTQGARSNQPQHF; DNA: TGTGCCAGCGGAACACAGGGGGCAAGGAGCAATCAGCCCCAGCATTTT
D: .; size: many; V: TRBV20-1; J: TRBJ1-1; CDR3: CSASLTPEGTEAFF; DNA: TGCAGTGCTAGCCTTACTCCGGAGGGGACTGAAGCTTTCTTT